One and the same sample provided the 23 T cell receptor beta chains below, sequenced in a study of beta chain features in type 1 diabetes. Expressed TCRB transcripts were sequenced because the isolated RNA had all been reverse transcribed beforehand. This table comes from immunoSEQ multiplex PCR, and its TCRdb copy is limited to in-frame clones, with some not included. The sample records 400,000 to 550,000 clones, 10% to 12% being singletons. Sample: naive CD4+ T cells from blood. Receptors originate from a woman aged 18-29 years in good health.

V usage is TRBV27 and J usage is TRBJ1-4; D not certain. Germline V gene lookup returns CDR1 MNHEY and CDR2 SMNVEV (reference sequence). Trimming removed 4 bases from V and 8 bases from J, with 23 bases in between. The CDR3 sequence is 17 residues long. The CDR3 DNA reads as TGTGCCAGCAGTTACCTCTCAGGTGGCCCGAGTCGAGAAAAACTGTTTTTT. Translated: CASSYLSGGPSREKLFF.

This clone came up a few times. V is TRBV5-6 and J is TRBJ2-3; D ambiguous. Trimming pared 0 bases from V and 6 bases from J, leaving 8 bases between. Germline values: CDR1 SGHDT, CDR2 YYEEEE. The CDR3 is made up of 13 amino acids. This CDR3 is CASSLGGPDTQYF. DNA for the CDR3: TGTGCCAGCAGCTTGGGGGGTCCCGATACGCAGTATTTT.

A few counts support this clone. The gene calls are TRBV15 and TRBJ1-2; D unclear. The germline CDR1 and CDR2 sequences are LNHNV and YYDKDF (reference sequence). The germline V and J ends were trimmed by 0 bases and 1 base, with 9 bases remaining between them. This CDR3 is 15 amino acids long. CDR3 DNA: TGTGCCACCAGCAGAGATAGGAACAGTAACTATGGCTACACCTTC. Its protein is CATSRDRNSNYGYTF.

This clone was counted only a few times. The V gene is TRBV28, the J gene TRBJ2-1, with D uncertain. The germline V and J ends were trimmed by 3 bases and 6 bases, with 6 bases remaining between them. CDR3 size: 12 residues. Germline CDR1 and CDR2: MDHEN and SYDVKM. CDR3: CASSFDFNEQFF. The CDR3 DNA follows: TGTGCCAGCAGTTTTGACTTCAATGAGCAGTTCTTC.

V gene TRBV29-1 combines with J gene TRBJ2-1; TRBD2 matches at 7 bases. The CDR3 covers 13 residues. Trimming took 8 bases from V and 6 from J; bases not matched to a gene: 10. Germline V gene lookup returns CDR1 SQVTM and CDR2 ANQGSEA. DNA for the CDR3: TGCAGCAGCAAGGAGGGAGGGCTCAATGAGCAGTTCTTC. It is translated as CSSKEGGLNEQFF.

This clone was observed a handful of times. The CDR3 DNA sequence: TGTGCCAGCAGCTTGGCGCCCAACACTGAAGCTTTCTTT. Encoded protein: CASSLAPNTEAFF. The rearrangement links TRBV5-4 to TRBJ1-1; D is uncertain. Germline CDR1 is SGHNT and CDR2 is YYREEE (reference sequence). The V end lost 0 bases, the J end lost 2 bases, and 5 bases lay between the germline ends. This CDR3 region has 13 residues.

This sequence joins TRBV14 and TRBJ1-2, with 7 positions matching TRBD1. The CDR3 consists of 16 residues. The germline V gene has CDR1 SGHDN and CDR2 FVKESK. The V and J ends lost 2 bases and 5 bases, in that order; junction bases with no gene match: 11. The CDR3 loop is CASSQRQGPSWYGYTF. The CDR3 nucleotides are TGTGCCAGCAGCCAAAGACAGGGACCCAGTTGGTATGGCTACACCTTC.

There are a few counts of this clone. The chain is built from TRBV21-1 and TRBJ2-5; TRBD2 reflects the table's D call only, with no check against the DNA. TRBV21-1 is labeled a pseudogene. The CDR3 has 14 amino acids. CDR3 nucleotides: TGTGCCAGCAGCAAGGGACTGCCCCAAGAGACCCAGTACTTC. Translated, it gives CASSKGLPQETQYF.

V and J are TRBV7-6 and TRBJ2-3; D is uncertain. There are 15 residues in the CDR3. V lost 3 bases to trimming and J lost 2 bases, with 12 bases between them. Per germline, CDR1 SGHVS and CDR2 FNYEAQ. The CDR3 coding sequence is TGTGCCAGCAGCTTTCCTTACGGATACACAGATACGCAGTATTTT. Amino acids: CASSFPYGYTDTQYF.

There are a few counts of this clone. J is TRBJ2-1 and V is TRBV11-3; 7 bases are shared with TRBD2. The CDR3 has 16 residues. CDR1 and CDR2 (germline): SGHNT, YENEEA. J gave up 4 bases and V 0 bases, and 6 bases lay outside the gene matches. The CDR3 reads CASSLEKRDQYNEQFF. For the CDR3, the DNA is TGTGCCAGCAGCTTAGAAAAGCGGGACCAGTACAATGAGCAGTTCTTC.

This clone has only a few counts. V is TRBV2 and J is TRBJ1-6, with 8 bases that match TRBD1. V lost 5 bases, J lost 7 bases, and 4 bases stayed unmatched. CDR1 and CDR2 (germline): SNHLY, FYNNEI. The CDR3 spans 14 residues. DNA of the CDR3: TGTGCCAGCAGTAGGGACAGGCCCAATTCACCCCTCCACTTT. Protein: CASSRDRPNSPLHF.

To note about this clone: One base away lies a much larger clone, so this may be a sequencing read error. Distinct nucleotide sequences in the sample also encode this CDR3. This chain links TRBV11-2 with TRBJ2-3; the D is unclear. The V gene lost 5 bases and the J gene lost 3 bases, with 3 bases spanning the gap. CDR1 and CDR2 from the germline V gene are SGHAT and FQNNGV. The CDR3 runs to 11 residues. The CDR3 is CASSRTDTQYF. The CDR3 nucleotides read TGTGCCAGCAGCCGAACAGATACGCAGTATTTT.

This clone was counted a few times. The chain is built from TRBV4-3 and TRBJ2-3, with a tentative D call TRBD1 (5 bases). V was clipped by 1 base and J by 6 bases, with 11 bases between them. Germline V gene sequence: CDR1 LGHNA, CDR2 YSLEER. The CDR3 is 14 residues long. As DNA, the CDR3 is TGCGCCAGCAGCCAAGTGTCCAGGGCGGATACGCAGTATTTT. Amino acids: CASSQVSRADTQYF.

The chain employs TRBV7-2 and TRBJ2-5; 11 nucleotides align to TRBD2. The CDR3 extends over 16 amino acids. With 5 bases clipped from V and 5 bases from J, the junction kept 10 bases outside the gene matches. Germline values: CDR1 SGHTA, CDR2 FQGNSA. CDR3 bases: TGTGCCAGCAGCCGATCCCCGGGACTAGCGGCCGAGACCCAGTACTTC. Protein sequence: CASSRSPGLAAETQYF.

This clone was seen only a few times. This chain joins TRBV6-4 and TRBJ2-4, with 8 bases matching TRBD2. From germline, CDR1 is MRHNA and CDR2 SNTAGT. The CDR3 has 15 amino acids. After removal of 5 bases from V and 6 bases from J, the junction contained 9 bases not matched to a gene. The chain's CDR3 is CASSLSGSGGNIQYF. The CDR3 coding sequence is TGTGCCAGCAGTCTGAGCGGGAGCGGGGGAAACATTCAGTACTTC.

The chain has TRBV18 and TRBJ1-2; D may be TRBD1 (5 bases). Germline lookup yields CDR1 KGHSH and CDR2 LQKENI. The V gene lost 6 bases and the J gene lost 2 bases, with 13 bases spanning the gap. This CDR3 spans 14 amino acids. The CDR3: CASSPGGTNYGYTF. Here the CDR3 DNA reads TGTGCCAGCTCCCCAGGAGGGACGAACTATGGCTACACCTTC.

V is TRBV27 and J is TRBJ2-3; a possible D gene is TRBD2 (5 bases). CDR3 size: 12 residues. The germline V and J ends were trimmed by 6 bases and 7 bases, with 11 bases remaining between them. Germline CDR1 and CDR2: MNHEY and SMNVEV (reference sequence). The CDR3: CASSGMGNTQYF. The CDR3 DNA is TGTGCCAGCAGCGGGATGGGAAATACGCAGTATTTT.

This clone appeared a few times. The sample contains more than one DNA sequence encoding this CDR3. The CDR3 here is CASSPSSYEQYF. The CDR3 coding sequence is TGTGCCAGCTCACCTTCCTCCTACGAGCAGTACTTC. The gene calls are TRBV18 and TRBJ2-7; no reliable D call. CDR1 is KGHSH and CDR2 is LQKENI in the germline V gene. This CDR3 region has 12 residues. V was cut by 3 bases and J by 0 bases, with 3 bases left in between.

The CDR3 sequence: CASSVAGQQPQHF. CDR3 bases: TGTGCCAGCAGCGTAGCAGGGCAGCAGCCCCAGCATTTT. The chain combines TRBV9 with TRBJ1-5; D might be TRBD1 (5 bases). Germline-derived CDR1 and CDR2 are SGDLS and YYNGEE. CDR3 length: 13 residues. V was cut by 0 bases and J by 7 bases, with 8 bases left in between.

This clone was detected only a few times. V usage is TRBV11-1 and J usage is TRBJ1-1, with unresolved D. V dropped 6 bases and J dropped 1 base, with 9 bases sitting between them. Per the germline V gene, CDR1 is SGHAT and CDR2 is FQDESV (reference sequence). The CDR3 has 13 amino acids. The CDR3: CASRLHTNTEAFF. CDR3 bases: TGTGCCAGCAGGCTTCACACGAACACTGAAGCTTTCTTT.

This clone was seen more than once but under ten times. The chain recombines TRBV4-3 with TRBJ1-2, with a possible D match to TRBD1 (5 bases). Germline assignment: CDR1 LGHNA and CDR2 YSLEER. Between the trimmed V and J ends, which lost 1 base and 5 bases, there was a span of 17 bases. CDR3 size: 16 residues. The CDR3 loop reads CASSQAAARAFYGYTF. The CDR3 DNA is TGCGCCAGCAGCCAAGCGGCGGCCAGGGCCTTTTATGGCTACACCTTC.

The rearrangement uses TRBV4-3 and TRBJ2-5; D is possibly TRBD1 (6 bases). The CDR3 totals 15 residues. Germline V gene sequence: CDR1 LGHNA, CDR2 YSLEER. V shed 2 bases and J shed 0 bases, with 10 bases lying between them. In nucleotides, the CDR3 is TGCGCCAGCAGCCAAACCTACAGGGACCAAGAGACCCAGTACTTC. Translating gives CASSQTYRDQETQYF.

In this sample, this clone turned up a few times. The chain uses TRBV5-1 and TRBJ2-5; 10 bases align to TRBD2. The CDR3 runs 15 residues. Trimming took 1 base from V and 7 from J; bases not matched to a gene: 7. Germline V gene lookup returns CDR1 SGHRS and CDR2 YFSETQ. The CDR3 sequence: CASSLYLAGVGTQYF. CDR3 DNA sequence: TGCGCCAGCAGCTTGTATCTAGCGGGAGTAGGGACCCAGTACTTC.